Listed below are T cell receptor beta chains from one sample, sequenced in a study of blood T cell repertoires in COVID-19. Profiled with immunoSEQ multiplex PCR; TCRdb holds only in-frame clones, not every one. The sample lists more than 130,000 clones; approximately 84% were seen once. The sequenced sample was peripheral blood. All receptors come from a woman of 80 years or more in a cohort sampled during active or convalescent COVID-19. The CDR3 runs from the conserved cysteine through the conserved F or W. D genes are given only for firm matches. The size field is filled for only some rows; it gives once, few, many or a size class.

D	size	V	J	DNA	CDR3
NA	NA	TRBV19	TRBJ1-1	TGTGCCAGTAGCGTACAGGGCTTGAACACTGAAGCTTTCTTT	CASSVQGLNTEAFF
NA	NA	TRBV6-6	TRBJ1-1	TGTGCCAGCAGTCGGGCCCCGAGGGCGCGGGGGAACACTGAAGCTTTCTTT	CASSRAPRARGNTEAFF
TRBD1	NA	TRBV19	TRBJ2-5	TGTGCCAGTAGTTCTTCAGGGGGCTGGGAGACCCAGTACTTC	CASSSSGGWETQYF
TRBD2	NA	TRBV6-6	TRBJ2-5	TGTGCCACTTACTCCGGGGGGGCCTCAGAGACCCAGTACTTC	CATYSGGASETQYF
NA	NA	TRBV28	TRBJ2-1	TGTGTCAGCAGTGTAGGAGCCCCCGAGCAGTTCTTC	CVSSVGAPEQFF
TRBD1	NA	TRBV7-2	TRBJ1-1	TGTGCCAGCAGCTTAGTTGGGACAGGGGGCGGCACTGAAGCTTTCTTT	CASSLVGTGGGTEAFF
NA	NA	TRBV3-1/TRBV3-2	TRBJ2-1	TGTGCCAGCAGCCAATCTAGCAGTGGATGGTTCTTC	CASSQSSSGWFF
NA	NA	TRBV7-3	TRBJ1-5	TGTGCCAGCAGCGACACCCCCCCTCTGGGCAGGTTATATCAGCCCCAGCATTTT	CASSDTPPLGRLYQPQHF
NA	NA	TRBV7-2	TRBJ1-6	TGTGCCAGCAGCTTGACAGTTAATTCACCCCTCCACTTT	CASSLTVNSPLHF
TRBD1	NA	TRBV11-3	TRBJ2-6	TGTGCCAGCAGCCCAGGGGGAACAGGCCGTCCTGGGGCCAACGTCCTGACTTTC	CASSPGGTGRPGANVLTF
TRBD2	NA	TRBV7-9	TRBJ2-1	TGTGCCAGCAGCTTAATAGCGGGGGGGCTGAATGAGCAGTTCTTC	CASSLIAGGLNEQFF
TRBD2	NA	TRBV4-2	TRBJ2-5	TGTGCCAGCAGCCAAGATATCGGGGGGGGAGAAGAGACCCAGTACTTC	CASSQDIGGGEETQYF
TRBD2	many	TRBV4-2	TRBJ2-1	TGTGCCAGCAGCCAGATTACTGGCGGGGGCAATGAGCAGTTCTTC	CASSQITGGGNEQFF
TRBD1	NA	TRBV5-1	TRBJ1-1	TGCGCCAGCAGCTTCCCCGGGACAGCTGAAGCTTTCTTT	CASSFPGTAEAFF